The source of this TCR beta chain is a study of blood T cell repertoires in COVID-19. Clones were read by immunoSEQ multiplex PCR, and TCRdb kept only the in-frame ones, dropping some. The table records under 300,000 clones, approximately 83% of them present only once. The TCR originated in a man aged 45-60 years who had recovered from COVID-19. The sequencing sample was made of PBMCs or T cells enriched from blood (not recorded which).

In nucleotides, the CDR3 is TGTGCTAGTGGTTCTTCCCTAAAGGGGGGGTACCAAGAGACCCAGTACTTC. Translation: CASGSSLKGGYQETQYF. The chain carries TRBV12-5 and TRBJ2-5; possible D gene TRBD2, 7 bases. V was pared by 4 bases and J by 0 bases, with 18 bases between. Germline loops: CDR1 LGHNT, CDR2 FRNRAP. The CDR3 runs 17 residues.